The entry below gives a single T cell receptor beta chain sequence along with its context. This specimen belongs to a study of technical replicates of blood from several donors. The J segment lost 6 bases and the V segment lost 11 bases, leaving 14 bases of the junction unmatched. CDR3 size: 15 residues. Germline CDR1 reads SNHLY; CDR2 reads FYNNEI. The assay was immunoSEQ multiplex PCR, and TCRdb's table has in-frame clones only and misses some. The table lists about 94,000 clones, approximately 95% of them singletons. The clonotype was recovered from a human donor in good health. The chain links TRBV2 to TRBJ2-7, with 12 bases lining up with TRBD2. Input material: T cells isolated from PBMCs. CDR3 sequence: CARSGASGRATEQYF. The CDR3 DNA reads TGTGCCCGATCCGGGGCTAGCGGGAGGGCGACCGAGCAGTACTTC.